This T cell receptor beta chain is from a study of synovial regulatory T cells in juvenile arthritis. Turning to the study itself: Over 5 patients were on methotrexate and a few were untreated.

Turning to this clone: Its antigen is unidentified.

Data came from immunoSEQ multiplex PCR; TCRdb stores just in-frame clones and leaves some out. The listing contains just under 10,000 clones. CDR1 SGHDT and CDR2 YYEEEE come from the germline V gene. The CDR3 contains 12 residues. The protein alone is recorded here. Study-wide points: Blood Treg cells that were inflammation-associated showed lower TCR diversity than other blood Treg cells. iaTreg TCR repertoires were largely private across patients and partially overlapped synovial Teff and blood CPL.

Sequencing was done on a sample of Treg cells from blood. Documented subset: remaining (HLA-DR-negative) circulating blood Treg cells. This TCR was sampled from a donor aged 2 to 35 with juvenile idiopathic arthritis. The chain combines TRBV5-6 with TRBJ1-2. CDR3 in amino acids: CASSLGGYGYTF.